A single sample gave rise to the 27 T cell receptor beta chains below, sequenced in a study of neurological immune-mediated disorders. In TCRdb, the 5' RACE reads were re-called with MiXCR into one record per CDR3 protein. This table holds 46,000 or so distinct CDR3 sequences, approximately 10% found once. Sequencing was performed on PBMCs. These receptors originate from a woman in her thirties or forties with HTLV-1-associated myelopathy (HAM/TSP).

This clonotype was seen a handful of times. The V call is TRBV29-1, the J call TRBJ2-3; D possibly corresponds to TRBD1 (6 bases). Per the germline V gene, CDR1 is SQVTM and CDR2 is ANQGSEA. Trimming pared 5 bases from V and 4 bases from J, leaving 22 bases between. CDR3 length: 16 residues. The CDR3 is CSVPKPGQRGADTQYF. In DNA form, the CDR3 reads TGCAGCGTTCCAAAGCCGGGACAACGAGGAGCAGATACGCAGTATTTT.

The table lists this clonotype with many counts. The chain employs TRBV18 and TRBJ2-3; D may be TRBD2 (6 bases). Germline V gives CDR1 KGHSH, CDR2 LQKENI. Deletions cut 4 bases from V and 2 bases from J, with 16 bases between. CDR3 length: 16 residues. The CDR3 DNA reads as TGTGCCAGCTCACGTCAAGTGGCGGGGAACACAGATACGCAGTATTTT. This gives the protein CASSRQVAGNTDTQYF. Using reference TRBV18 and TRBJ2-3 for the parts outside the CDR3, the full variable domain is NAGVMQNPRHLVRRRGQEARLRCSPMKGHSHVYWYRQLPEEGLKFMVYLQKENIIDESGMPKERFSAEFPKEGPSILRIQQVVRGDSAAYFCASSRQVAGNTDTQYFGPGTRLTVL.

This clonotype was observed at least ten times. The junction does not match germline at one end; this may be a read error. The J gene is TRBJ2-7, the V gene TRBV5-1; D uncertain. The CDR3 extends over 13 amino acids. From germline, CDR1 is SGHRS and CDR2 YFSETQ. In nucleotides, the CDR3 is TGCGCCAGCAGCGAATTGGGCTCCTCCGAGCAGTACTTC. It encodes CASSELGSSEQYF.

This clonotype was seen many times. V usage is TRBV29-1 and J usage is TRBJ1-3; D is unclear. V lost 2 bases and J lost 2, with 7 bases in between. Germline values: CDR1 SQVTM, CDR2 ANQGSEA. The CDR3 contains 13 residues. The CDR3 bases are TGCAGCGTTGAAAAGGGTACTGGAAACACCATATATTTT. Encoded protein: CSVEKGTGNTIYF.

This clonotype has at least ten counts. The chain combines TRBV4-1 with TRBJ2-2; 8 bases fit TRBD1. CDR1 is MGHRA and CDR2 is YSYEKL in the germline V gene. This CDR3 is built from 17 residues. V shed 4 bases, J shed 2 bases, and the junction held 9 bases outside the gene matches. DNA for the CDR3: TGCGCCAGCAGCCGAACAGGGGGTCAAGGAAACACCGGGGAGCTGTTTTTT. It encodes CASSRTGGQGNTGELFF.

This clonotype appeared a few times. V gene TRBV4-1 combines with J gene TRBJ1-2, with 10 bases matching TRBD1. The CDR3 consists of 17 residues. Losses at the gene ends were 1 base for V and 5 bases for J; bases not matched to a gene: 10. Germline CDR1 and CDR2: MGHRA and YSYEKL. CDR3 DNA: TGCGCCAGCAGCCAAGTCCCTCTGGGACAGGGGAATTATGGCTACACCTTC. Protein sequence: CASSQVPLGQGNYGYTF.

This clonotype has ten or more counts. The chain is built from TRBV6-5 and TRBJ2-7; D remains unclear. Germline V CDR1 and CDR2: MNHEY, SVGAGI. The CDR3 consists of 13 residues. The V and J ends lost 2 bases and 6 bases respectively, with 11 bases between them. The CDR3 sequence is CASSYVVAGEQYF. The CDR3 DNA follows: TGTGCCAGCAGTTACGTGGTAGCTGGCGAGCAGTACTTC.

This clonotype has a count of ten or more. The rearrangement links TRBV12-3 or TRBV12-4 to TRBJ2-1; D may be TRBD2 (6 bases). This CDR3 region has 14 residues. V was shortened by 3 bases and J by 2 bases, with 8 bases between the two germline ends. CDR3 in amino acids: CASSLGLPYNEQFF. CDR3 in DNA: TGTGCCAGCAGTTTGGGACTTCCCTACAATGAGCAGTTCTTC.

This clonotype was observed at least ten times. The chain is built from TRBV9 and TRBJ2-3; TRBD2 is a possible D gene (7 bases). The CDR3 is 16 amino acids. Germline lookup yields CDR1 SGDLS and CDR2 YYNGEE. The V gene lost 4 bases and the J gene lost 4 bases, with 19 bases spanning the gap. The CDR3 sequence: CASSSHVGGLPDTQYF. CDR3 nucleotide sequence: TGTGCCAGCAGCTCCCACGTGGGGGGGCTGCCAGATACGCAGTATTTT.

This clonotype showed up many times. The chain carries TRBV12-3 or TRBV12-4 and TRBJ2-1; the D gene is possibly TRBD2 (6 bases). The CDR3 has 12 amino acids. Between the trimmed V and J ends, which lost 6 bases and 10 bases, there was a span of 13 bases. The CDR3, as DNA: TGTGCCAGCAGCCCATTCCGGGGGGAGCAGTTCTTC. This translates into CASSPFRGEQFF.

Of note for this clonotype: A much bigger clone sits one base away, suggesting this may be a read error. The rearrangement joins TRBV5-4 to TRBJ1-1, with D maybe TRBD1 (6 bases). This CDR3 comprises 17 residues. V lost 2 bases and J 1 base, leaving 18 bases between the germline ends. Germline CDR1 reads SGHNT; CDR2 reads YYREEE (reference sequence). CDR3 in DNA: TGTGCCAGCAGCTTTGGACTCTTGGGCAGGGGGAACACTGAAGCTTTCTTT. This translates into CASSFGLLGRGNTEAFF.

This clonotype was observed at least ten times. This chain's CDR3 is CSAPQGAGGYTF. The CDR3 DNA sequence: TGCAGTGCTCCACAGGGGGCAGGTGGCTACACCTTC. This sequence joins TRBV20-1 and TRBJ1-2; TRBD1 aligns across 9 bases. CDR3 size: 12 residues. Per germline, CDR1 DFQATT and CDR2 SNEGSKA (reference sequence). The J segment lost 7 bases and the V segment lost 5 bases, leaving 5 bases of the junction unmatched.

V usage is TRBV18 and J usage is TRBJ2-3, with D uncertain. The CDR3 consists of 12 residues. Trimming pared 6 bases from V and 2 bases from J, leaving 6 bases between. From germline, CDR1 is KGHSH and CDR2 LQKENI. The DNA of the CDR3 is TGTGCCAGCTCCGAGACCACAGATACGCAGTATTTT. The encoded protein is CASSETTDTQYF.

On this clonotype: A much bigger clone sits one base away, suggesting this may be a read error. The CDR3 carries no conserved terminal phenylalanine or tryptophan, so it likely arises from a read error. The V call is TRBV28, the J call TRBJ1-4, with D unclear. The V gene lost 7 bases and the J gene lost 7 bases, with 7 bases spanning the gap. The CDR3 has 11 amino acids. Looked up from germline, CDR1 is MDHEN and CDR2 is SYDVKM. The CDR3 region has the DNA TGTGCCAGCAATGAACGTGAAAAACTGTTTATT. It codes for CASNEREKLFI.

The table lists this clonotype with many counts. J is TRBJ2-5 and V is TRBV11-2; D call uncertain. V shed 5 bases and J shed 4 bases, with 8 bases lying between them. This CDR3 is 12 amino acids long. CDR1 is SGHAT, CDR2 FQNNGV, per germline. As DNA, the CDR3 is TGTGCCAGCAGCCCCATCCCAGAGACCCAGTACTTC. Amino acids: CASSPIPETQYF.

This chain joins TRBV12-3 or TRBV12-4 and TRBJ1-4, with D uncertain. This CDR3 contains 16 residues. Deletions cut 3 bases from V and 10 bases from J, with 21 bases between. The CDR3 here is CASSFVFGLRNGKLFF. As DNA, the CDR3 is TGTGCCAGCAGTTTCGTTTTTGGCCTACGAAACGGAAAACTGTTTTTT.

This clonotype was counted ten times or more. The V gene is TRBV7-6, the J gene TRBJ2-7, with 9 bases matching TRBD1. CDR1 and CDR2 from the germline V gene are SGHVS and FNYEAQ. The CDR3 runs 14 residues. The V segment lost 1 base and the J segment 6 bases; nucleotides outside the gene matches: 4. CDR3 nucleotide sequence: TGTGCCAGCAGCTTAGGGACAGGGGTTGTCGAGCAGTACTTC. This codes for CASSLGTGVVEQYF.

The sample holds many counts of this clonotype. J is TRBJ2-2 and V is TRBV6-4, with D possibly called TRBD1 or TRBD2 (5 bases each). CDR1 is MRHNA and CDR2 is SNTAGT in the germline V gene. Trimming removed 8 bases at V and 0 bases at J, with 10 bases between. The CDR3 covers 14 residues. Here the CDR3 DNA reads TGTGCCAGCTGCGAGGGGCCGAACACCGGGGAGCTGTTTTTT. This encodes CASCEGPNTGELFF.

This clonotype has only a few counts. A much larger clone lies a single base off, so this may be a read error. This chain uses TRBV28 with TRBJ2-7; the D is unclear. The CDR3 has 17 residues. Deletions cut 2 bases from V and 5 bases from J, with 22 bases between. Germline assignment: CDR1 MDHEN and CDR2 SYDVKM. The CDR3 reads CASSLSAPSRQADEQYF. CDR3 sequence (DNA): TGTGCCAGCAGTTTAAGCGCCCCAAGCCGACAAGCCGACGAGCAGTACTTC.

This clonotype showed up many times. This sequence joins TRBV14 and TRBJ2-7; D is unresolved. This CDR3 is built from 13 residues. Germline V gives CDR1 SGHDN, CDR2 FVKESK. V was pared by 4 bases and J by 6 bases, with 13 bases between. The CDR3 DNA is TGTGCCAGCAGCCGGGTCTGGCTCAGCGAGCAGTACTTC. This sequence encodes CASSRVWLSEQYF.

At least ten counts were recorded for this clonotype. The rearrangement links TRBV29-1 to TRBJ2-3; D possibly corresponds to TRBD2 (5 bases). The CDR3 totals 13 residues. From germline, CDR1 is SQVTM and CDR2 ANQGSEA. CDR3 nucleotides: TGCATGGGAGATTTGGCCGGCACAGATACGCAGTATTTT. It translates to CMGDLAGTDTQYF.

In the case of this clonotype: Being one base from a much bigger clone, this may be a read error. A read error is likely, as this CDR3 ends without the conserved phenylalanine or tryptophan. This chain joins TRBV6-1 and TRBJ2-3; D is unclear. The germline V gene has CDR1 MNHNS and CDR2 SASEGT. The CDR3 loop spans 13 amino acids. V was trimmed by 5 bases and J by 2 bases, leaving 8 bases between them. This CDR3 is CASSQTITDTQYS. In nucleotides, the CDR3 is TGTGCCAGCAGTCAAACAATCACAGATACGCAGTATTCT.

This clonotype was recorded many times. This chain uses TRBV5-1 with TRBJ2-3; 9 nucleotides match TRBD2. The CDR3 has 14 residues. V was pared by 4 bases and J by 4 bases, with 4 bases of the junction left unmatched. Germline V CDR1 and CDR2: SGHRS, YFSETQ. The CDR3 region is CASSPAGGPDTQYF. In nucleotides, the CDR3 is TGCGCCAGCAGCCCAGCGGGGGGCCCAGATACGCAGTATTTT.

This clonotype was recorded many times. The CDR3 spells CASSLGVRGTDTQYF. Written as DNA, the CDR3 is TGTGCCAGCAGTCTTGGCGTAAGGGGCACAGATACGCAGTATTTT. The chain carries TRBV12-3 or TRBV12-4 and TRBJ2-3, with D unclear. The CDR3 extends over 15 amino acids. The germline V and J ends were trimmed by 5 bases and 1 base, with 13 bases remaining between them.

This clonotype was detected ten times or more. In nucleotides, the CDR3 is TGTGCCAGCAGCTCTCCGTCGTCAGATACGCAGTATTTT. This codes for CASSSPSSDTQYF. The chain combines TRBV5-4 with TRBJ2-3; D gene uncertain. The ends were cut back, 3 bases at V and 4 bases at J, with 9 bases in the middle. Germline lookup yields CDR1 SGHNT and CDR2 YYREEE (reference sequence). The CDR3 is made up of 13 amino acids.

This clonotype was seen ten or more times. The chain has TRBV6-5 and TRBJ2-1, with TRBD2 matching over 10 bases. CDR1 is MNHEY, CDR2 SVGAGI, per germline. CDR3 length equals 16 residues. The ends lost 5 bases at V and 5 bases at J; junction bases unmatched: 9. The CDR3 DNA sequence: TGTGCCAGCAGTACCGCCGGGACTAGCGCCCACAATGAGCAGTTCTTC. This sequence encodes CASSTAGTSAHNEQFF.

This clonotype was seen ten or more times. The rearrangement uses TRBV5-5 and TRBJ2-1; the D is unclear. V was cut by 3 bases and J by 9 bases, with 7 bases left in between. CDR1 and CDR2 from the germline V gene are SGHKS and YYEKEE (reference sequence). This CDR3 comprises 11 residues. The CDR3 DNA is TGTGCCAGCAGCTCCGTTGCTGAGCAGTTCTTC. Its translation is CASSSVAEQFF. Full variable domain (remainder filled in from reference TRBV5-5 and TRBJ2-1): DAGVTQSPTHLIKTRGQQVTLRCSPISGHKSVSWYQQVLGQGPQFIFQYYEKEERGRGNFPDRFSARQFPNYSSELNVNALLLGDSALYLCASSSVAEQFFGPGTRLTVL.